This record covers a single T cell receptor (beta chain). The antigen is not known. This sample is drawn from a study of cytotoxic CD8 clonotypes in ibrutinib-treated CLL. Regarding the study as a whole: Public clonotypes, rarely seen, contracted or held steady on treatment. Clonality was higher at ibrutinib response and returned toward baseline at progression.

V was shortened by 4 bases and J by 5 bases, with 8 bases between the two germline ends. CDR1 LNHDA and CDR2 SQIVND come from the germline V gene (reference sequence). The CDR3 consists of 13 residues. Researchers set a sequencing depth target of 1 in 200,000 to 1 in 1 million T cells. The assay was immunoSEQ multiplex PCR, and TCRdb's table has in-frame clones only and misses some. The table shows about 4,200 clones, with 83% occurring only once. Around 2 micrograms of genomic DNA (from cryopreserved PBMCs) were used for TCR beta libraries. The clonotype was recovered from a human donor with chronic lymphocytic leukemia. The V and J genes are TRBV19 and TRBJ1-4; D remains unclear. The material was PBMCs, obtained before ibrutinib treatment. The CDR3 loop reads CASSKSENEKLFF. CDR3 bases: TGTGCCAGTAGTAAATCGGAGAATGAAAAACTGTTTTTT. Combining the CDR3 with reference TRBV19 and TRBJ1-4 gives the whole variable domain DGGITQSPKYLFRKEGQNVTLSCEQNLNHDAMYWYRQDPGQGLRLIYYSQIVNDFQKGDIAEGYSVSREKKESFPLTVTSAQKNPTAFYLCASSKSENEKLFFGSGTQLSVL.